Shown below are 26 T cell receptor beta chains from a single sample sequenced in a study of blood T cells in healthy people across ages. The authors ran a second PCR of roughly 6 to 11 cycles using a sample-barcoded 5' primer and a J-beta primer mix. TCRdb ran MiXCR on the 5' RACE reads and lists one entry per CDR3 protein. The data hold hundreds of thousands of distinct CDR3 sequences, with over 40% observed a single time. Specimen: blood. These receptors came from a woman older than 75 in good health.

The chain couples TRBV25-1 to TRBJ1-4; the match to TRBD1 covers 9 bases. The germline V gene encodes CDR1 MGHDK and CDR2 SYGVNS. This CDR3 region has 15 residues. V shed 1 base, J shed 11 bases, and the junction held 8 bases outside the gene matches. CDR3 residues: CASSEWDRELGKLFF. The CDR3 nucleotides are TGTGCCAGCAGTGAATGGGACAGGGAATTAGGGAAACTGTTTTTT.

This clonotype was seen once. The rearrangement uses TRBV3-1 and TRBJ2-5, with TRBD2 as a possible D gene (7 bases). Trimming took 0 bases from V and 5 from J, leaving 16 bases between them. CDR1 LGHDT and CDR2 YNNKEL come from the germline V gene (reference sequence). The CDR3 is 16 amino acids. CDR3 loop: CASSQELGGAGETQYF. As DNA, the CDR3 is TGTGCCAGCAGCCAAGAATTAGGGGGGGCCGGTGAGACCCAGTACTTC.

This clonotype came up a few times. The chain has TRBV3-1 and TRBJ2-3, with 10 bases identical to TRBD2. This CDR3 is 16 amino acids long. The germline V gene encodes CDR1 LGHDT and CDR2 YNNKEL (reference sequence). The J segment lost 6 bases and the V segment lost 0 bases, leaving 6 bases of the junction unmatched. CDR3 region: CASSQDLVSGRDTQYF. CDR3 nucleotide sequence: TGTGCCAGCAGCCAAGATCTGGTTAGCGGGAGGGATACGCAGTATTTT.

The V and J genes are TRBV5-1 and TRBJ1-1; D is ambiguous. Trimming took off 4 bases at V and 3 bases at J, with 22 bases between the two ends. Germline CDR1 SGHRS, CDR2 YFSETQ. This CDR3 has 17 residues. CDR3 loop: CASSLRVGALRDTEAFF. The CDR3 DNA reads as TGCGCCAGCAGCCTGCGGGTGGGTGCTCTTCGGGACACTGAAGCTTTCTTT.

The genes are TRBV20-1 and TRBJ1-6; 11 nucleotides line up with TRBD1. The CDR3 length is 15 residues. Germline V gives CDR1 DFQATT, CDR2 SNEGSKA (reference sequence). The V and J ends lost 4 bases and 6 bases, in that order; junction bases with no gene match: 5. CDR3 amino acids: CSATLGTGGNSPLHF. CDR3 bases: TGCAGTGCTACCCTCGGGACAGGGGGTAATTCACCCCTCCACTTT.

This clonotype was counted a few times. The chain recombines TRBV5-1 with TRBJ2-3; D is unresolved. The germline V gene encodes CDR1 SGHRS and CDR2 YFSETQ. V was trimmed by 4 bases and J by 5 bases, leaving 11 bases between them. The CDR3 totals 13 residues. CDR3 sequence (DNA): TGCGCCAGCAGCGTGGGGAATGAAGATACGCAGTATTTT. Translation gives CASSVGNEDTQYF.

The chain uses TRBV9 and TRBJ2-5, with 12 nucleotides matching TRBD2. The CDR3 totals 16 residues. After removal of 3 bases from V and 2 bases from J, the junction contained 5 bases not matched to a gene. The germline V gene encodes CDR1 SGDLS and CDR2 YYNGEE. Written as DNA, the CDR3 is TGTGCCAGCAGCGCCAGGACTAGCGGGGTTCAAGAGACCCAGTACTTC. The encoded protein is CASSARTSGVQETQYF.

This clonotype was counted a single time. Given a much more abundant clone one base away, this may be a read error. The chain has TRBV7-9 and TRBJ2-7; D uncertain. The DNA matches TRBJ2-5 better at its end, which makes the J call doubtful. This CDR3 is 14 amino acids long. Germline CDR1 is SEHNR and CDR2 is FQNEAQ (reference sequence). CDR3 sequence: CTSSLAVLRETQYF. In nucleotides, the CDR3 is TGTACCAGCAGCTTAGCAGTATTAAGAGAGACCCAGTACTTC.

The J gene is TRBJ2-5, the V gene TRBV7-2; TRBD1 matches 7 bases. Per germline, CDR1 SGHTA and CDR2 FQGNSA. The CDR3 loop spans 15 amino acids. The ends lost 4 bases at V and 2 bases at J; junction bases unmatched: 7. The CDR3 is CASSSSPGQQETQYF. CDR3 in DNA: TGTGCCAGCAGCTCAAGTCCGGGACAGCAAGAGACCCAGTACTTC.

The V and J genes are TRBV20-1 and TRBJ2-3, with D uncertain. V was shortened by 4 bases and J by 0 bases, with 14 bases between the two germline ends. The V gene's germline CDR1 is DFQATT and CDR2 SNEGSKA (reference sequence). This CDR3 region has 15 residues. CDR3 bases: TGCAGTGCTACGGCCAGTCAGTCTAGCACAGATACGCAGTATTTT. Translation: CSATASQSSTDTQYF.

The CDR3 coding sequence is TGTGCCAGCAGCTTAACACCCGCCAACACTGAAGCTTTCTTT. It encodes CASSLTPANTEAFF. The rearrangement links TRBV7-9 to TRBJ1-1; no reliable D call. Germline V CDR1 and CDR2: SEHNR, FQNEAQ (reference sequence). The CDR3 totals 14 residues. V was shortened by 2 bases and J by 2 bases, with 9 bases between the two germline ends.

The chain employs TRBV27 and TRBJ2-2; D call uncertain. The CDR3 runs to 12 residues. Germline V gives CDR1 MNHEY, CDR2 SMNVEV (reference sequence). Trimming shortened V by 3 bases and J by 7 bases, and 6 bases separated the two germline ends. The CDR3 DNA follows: TGTGCCAGCAGTTTTAACGGCGGGGAGCTGTTTTTT. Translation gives CASSFNGGELFF.

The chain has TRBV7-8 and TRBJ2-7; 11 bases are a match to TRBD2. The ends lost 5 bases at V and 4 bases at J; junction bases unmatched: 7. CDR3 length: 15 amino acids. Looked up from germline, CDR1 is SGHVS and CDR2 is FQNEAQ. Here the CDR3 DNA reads TGTGCCAGCAGCCTACTAGCGGGAGATGGATACGAGCAGTACTTC. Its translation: CASSLLAGDGYEQYF.

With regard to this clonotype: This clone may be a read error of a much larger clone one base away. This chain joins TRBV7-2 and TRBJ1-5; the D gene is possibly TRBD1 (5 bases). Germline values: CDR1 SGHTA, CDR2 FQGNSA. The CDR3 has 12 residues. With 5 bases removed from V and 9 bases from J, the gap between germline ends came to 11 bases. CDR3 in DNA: TGTGCCAGCAGCACAATGGGACGGCCCCAGCATTTT. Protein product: CASSTMGRPQHF.

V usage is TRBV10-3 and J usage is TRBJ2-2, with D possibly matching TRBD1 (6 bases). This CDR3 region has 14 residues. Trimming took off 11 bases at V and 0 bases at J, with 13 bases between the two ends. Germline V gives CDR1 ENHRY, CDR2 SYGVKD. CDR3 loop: CASRGYTNTGELFF. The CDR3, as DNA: TGTGCCTCAAGGGGGTATACGAACACCGGGGAGCTGTTTTTT.

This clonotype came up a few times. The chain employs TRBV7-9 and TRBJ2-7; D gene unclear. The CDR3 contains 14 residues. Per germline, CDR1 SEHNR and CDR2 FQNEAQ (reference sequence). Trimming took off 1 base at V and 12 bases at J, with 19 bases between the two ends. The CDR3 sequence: CASSLVLAPSRPYF. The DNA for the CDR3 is TGTGCCAGCAGCTTAGTGCTTGCCCCCTCGAGGCCGTACTTC.

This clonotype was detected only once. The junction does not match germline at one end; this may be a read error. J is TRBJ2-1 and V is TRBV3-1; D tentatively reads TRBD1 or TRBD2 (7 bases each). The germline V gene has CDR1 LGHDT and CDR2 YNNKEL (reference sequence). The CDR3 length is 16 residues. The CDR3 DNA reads TGTGCCAGCAGGACTAGCTGGGACAGCTCCCACAATGAGCAGTTCTTC. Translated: CASRTSWDSSHNEQFF.

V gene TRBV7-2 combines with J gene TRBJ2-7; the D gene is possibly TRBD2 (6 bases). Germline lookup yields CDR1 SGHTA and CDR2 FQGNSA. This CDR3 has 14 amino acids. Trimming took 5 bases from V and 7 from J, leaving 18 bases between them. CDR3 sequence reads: CASSRALAEKEQYF. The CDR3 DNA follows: TGTGCCAGCAGCCGTGCATTAGCGGAAAAGGAGCAGTACTTC.

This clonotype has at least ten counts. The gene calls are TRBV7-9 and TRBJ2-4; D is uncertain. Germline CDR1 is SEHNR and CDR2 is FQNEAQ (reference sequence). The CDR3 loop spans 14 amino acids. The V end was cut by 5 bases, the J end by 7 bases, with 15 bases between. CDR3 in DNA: TGTGCCAGCAGCGCCCAGGTGGTGTTGAACATTCAGTACTTC. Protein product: CASSAQVVLNIQYF.

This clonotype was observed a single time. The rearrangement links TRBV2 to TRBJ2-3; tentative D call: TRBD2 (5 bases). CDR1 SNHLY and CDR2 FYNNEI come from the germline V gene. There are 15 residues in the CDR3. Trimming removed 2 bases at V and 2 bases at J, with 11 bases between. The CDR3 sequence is CASSERRAATDTQYF. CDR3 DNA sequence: TGTGCCAGCAGTGAAAGGCGAGCGGCCACAGATACGCAGTATTTT.

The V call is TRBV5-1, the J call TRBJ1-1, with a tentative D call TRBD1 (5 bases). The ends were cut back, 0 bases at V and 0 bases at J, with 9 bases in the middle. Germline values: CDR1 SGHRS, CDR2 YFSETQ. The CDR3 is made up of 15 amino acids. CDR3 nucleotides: TGCGCCAGCAGCTTGGAAGACAGCTTGAACACTGAAGCTTTCTTT. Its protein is CASSLEDSLNTEAFF.

CDR3 sequence reads: CASSWGRTRTDTQYF. CDR3 in DNA: TGTGCCAGCAGTTGGGGACGAACCCGCACAGATACGCAGTATTTT. The chain employs TRBV12-3 or TRBV12-4 and TRBJ2-3; perhaps D is TRBD1 or TRBD2 (5 bases each). CDR3 length: 15 residues. Trimming shortened V by 4 bases and J by 1 base, and 12 bases separated the two germline ends.

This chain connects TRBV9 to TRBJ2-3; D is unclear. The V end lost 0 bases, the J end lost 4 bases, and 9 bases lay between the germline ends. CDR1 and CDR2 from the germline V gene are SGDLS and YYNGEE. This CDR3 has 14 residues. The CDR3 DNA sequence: TGTGCCAGCAGCGTAGTCCCCCGAGCAGATACGCAGTATTTT. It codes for CASSVVPRADTQYF.

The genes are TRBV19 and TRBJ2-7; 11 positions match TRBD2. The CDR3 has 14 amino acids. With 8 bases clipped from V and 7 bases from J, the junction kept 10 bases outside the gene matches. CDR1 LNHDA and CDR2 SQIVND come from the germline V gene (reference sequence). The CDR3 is CASGLAGFNNEQYF. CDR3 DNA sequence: TGTGCCAGTGGACTAGCGGGCTTCAACAATGAGCAGTACTTC.

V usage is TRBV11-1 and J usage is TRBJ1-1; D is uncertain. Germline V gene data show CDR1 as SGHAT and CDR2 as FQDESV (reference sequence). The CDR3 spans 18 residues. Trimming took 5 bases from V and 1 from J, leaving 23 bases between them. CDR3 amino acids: CASSPIWTGGTRNTEAFF. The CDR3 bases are TGTGCCAGCAGCCCTATTTGGACGGGCGGCACCAGGAACACTGAAGCTTTCTTT.

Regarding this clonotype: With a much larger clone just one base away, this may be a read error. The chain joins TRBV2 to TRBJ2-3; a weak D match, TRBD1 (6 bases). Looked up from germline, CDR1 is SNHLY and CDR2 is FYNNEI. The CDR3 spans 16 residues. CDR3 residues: CDSGVGTTWGTDTQYF. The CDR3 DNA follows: TGTGACAGCGGTGTCGGGACAACCTGGGGCACAGATACGCAGTATTTT.